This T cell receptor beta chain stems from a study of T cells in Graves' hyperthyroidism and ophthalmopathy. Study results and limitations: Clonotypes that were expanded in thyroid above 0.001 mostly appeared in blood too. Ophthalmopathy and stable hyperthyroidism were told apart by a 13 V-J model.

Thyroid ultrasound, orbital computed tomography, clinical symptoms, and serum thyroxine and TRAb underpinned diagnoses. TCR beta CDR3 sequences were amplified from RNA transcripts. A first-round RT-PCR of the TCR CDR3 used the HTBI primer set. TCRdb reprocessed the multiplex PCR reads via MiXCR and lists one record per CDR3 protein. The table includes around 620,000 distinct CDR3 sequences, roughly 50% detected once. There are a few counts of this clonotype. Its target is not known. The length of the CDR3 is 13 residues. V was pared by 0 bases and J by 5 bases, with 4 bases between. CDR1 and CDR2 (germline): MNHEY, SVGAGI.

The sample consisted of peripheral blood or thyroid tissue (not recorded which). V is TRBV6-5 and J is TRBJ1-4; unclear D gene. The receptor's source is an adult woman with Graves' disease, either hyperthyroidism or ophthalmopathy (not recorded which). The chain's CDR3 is CASSYSPNEKLFF. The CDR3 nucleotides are TGTGCCAGCAGTTACTCGCCCAATGAAAAACTGTTTTTT.